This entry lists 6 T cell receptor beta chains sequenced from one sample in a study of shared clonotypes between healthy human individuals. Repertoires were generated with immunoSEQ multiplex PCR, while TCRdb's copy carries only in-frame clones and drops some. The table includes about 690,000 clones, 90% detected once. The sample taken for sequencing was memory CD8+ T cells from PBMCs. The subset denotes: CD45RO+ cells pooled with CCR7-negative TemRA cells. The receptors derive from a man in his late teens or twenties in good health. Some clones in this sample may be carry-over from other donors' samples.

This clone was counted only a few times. CDR3 sequence reads: CASSSGTATNEQYF. DNA of the CDR3: TGTGCCAGCAGTTCGGGGACAGCCACGAACGAGCAGTACTTC. V is TRBV27 and J is TRBJ2-7; 7 bases line up with TRBD1. From germline, CDR1 is MNHEY and CDR2 SMNVEV (reference sequence). This CDR3 spans 14 amino acids. The J segment lost 5 bases and the V segment lost 4 bases, leaving 8 bases of the junction unmatched.

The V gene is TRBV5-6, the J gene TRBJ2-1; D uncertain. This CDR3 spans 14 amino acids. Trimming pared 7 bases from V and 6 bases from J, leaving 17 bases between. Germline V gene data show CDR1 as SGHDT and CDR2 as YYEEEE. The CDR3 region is CASQGAVEPNEQFF. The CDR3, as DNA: TGTGCCAGCCAAGGAGCAGTCGAGCCCAATGAGCAGTTCTTC.

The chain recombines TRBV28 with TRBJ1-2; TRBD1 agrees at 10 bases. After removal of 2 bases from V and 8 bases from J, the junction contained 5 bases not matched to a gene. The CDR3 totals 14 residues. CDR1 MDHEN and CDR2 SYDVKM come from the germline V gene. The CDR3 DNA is TGTGCCAGCAGTTTACAGACAGGGGGCGCGGGCTACACCTTC. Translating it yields CASSLQTGGAGYTF.

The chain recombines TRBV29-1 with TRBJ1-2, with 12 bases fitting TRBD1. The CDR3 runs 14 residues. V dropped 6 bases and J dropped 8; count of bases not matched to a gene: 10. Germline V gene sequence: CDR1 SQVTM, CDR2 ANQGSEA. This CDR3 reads CSVRPGQGAPGYTF. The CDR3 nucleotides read TGCAGCGTCCGACCGGGACAGGGGGCGCCGGGCTACACCTTC.

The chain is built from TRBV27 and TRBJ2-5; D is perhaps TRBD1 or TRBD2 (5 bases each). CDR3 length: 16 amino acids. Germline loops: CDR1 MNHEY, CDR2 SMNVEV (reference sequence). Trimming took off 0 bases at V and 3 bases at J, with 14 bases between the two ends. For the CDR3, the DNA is TGTGCCAGCAGTTTATCAGCCGGGACCCCGGAAGAGACCCAGTACTTC. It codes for CASSLSAGTPEETQYF.

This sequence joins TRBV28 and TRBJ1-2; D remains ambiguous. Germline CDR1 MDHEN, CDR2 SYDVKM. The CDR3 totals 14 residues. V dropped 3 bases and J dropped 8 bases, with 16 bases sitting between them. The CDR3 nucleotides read TGTGCCAGCAGTTTTCCGGCAGGAGACTTAGGCTACACCTTC. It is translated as CASSFPAGDLGYTF.